The sequence of this TCR beta chain was determined in a study of blood T cell repertoires in COVID-19. For the study at large: The United States, Italy and Spain were the sources of the acute and convalescent COVID-19 samples.

The table lists this clone with a count of one. This CDR3 is built from 16 residues. Germline assignment: CDR1 SGHNT and CDR2 YYREEE (reference sequence). Unmatched junction bases numbered 12, after V lost 4 bases and J lost 4 bases. The table came from immunoSEQ multiplex PCR; TCRdb's copy has only in-frame clones and leaves some out. This table holds some 120,000 clones, over 85% found once. The chain combines TRBV5-4 with TRBJ2-5; 8 bases are shared with TRBD2. Sequenced material: peripheral blood. This TCR came from a man over 45 with active COVID-19. The CDR3 DNA follows: TGTGCCAGCAGCAGACAAGGGGCTAGCGGGCGAGAGACCCAGTACTTC. This gives the protein CASSRQGASGRETQYF.